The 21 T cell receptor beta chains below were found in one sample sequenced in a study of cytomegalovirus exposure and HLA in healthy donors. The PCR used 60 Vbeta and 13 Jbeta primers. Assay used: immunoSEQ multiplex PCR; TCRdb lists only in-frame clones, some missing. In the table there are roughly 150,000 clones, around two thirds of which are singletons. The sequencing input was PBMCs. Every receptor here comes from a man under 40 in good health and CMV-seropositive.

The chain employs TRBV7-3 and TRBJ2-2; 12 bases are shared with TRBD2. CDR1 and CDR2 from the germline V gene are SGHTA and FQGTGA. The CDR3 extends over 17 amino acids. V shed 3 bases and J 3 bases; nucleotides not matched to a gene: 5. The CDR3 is CASSFQTSGRYTGELFF. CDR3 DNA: TGTGCCAGCAGCTTCCAGACTAGCGGGAGATACACCGGGGAGCTGTTTTTT.

The CDR3 sequence is CASSLQGTDQPQHF. As DNA, the CDR3 is TGCGCCAGCAGCCTACAGGGGACGGATCAGCCCCAGCATTTT. The gene calls are TRBV5-1 and TRBJ1-5; the match to TRBD1 covers 7 bases. V dropped 4 bases and J dropped 5; count of bases not matched to a gene: 6. Germline V lookup: CDR1 SGHRS, CDR2 YFSETQ. The CDR3 is made up of 14 amino acids.

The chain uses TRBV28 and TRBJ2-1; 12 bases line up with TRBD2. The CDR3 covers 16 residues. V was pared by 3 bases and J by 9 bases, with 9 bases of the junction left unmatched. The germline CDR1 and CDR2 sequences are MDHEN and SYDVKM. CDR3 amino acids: CASSFALAGGIGEQFF. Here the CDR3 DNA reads TGTGCCAGCAGTTTCGCGCTAGCGGGAGGGATAGGTGAGCAGTTCTTC.

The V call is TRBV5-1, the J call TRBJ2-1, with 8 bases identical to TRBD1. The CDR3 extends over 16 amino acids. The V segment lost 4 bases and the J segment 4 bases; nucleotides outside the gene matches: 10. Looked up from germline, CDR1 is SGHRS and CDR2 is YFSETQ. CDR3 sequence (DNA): TGCGCCAGCAGCGCAGGACAGGGCTCGGGTTACAATGAGCAGTTCTTC. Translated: CASSAGQGSGYNEQFF.

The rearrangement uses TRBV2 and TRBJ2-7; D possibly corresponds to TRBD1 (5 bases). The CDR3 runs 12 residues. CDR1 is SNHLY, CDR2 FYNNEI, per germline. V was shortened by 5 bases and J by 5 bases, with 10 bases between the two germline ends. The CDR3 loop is CASSHRFDEQYF. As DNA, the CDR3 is TGTGCCAGCAGTCACAGGTTTGACGAGCAGTACTTC.

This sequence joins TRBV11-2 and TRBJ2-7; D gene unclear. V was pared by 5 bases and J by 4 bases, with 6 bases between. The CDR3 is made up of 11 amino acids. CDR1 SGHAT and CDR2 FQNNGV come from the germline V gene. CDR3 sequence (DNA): TGTGCCAGCAGCGCCAGTTACGAGCAGTACTTC. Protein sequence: CASSASYEQYF.

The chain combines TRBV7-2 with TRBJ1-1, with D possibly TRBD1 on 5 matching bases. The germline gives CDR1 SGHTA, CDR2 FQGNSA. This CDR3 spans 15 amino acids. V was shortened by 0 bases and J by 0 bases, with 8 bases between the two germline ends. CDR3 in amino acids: CASSLAGGMNTEAFF. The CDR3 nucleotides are TGTGCCAGCAGCTTAGCGGGGGGGATGAACACTGAAGCTTTCTTT.

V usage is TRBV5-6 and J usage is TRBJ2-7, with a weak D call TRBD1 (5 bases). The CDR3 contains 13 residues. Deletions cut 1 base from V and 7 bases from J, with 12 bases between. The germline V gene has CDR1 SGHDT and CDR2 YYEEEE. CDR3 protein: CASSLQPGKEQYF. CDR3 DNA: TGTGCCAGCAGCTTGCAACCAGGGAAAGAGCAGTACTTC.

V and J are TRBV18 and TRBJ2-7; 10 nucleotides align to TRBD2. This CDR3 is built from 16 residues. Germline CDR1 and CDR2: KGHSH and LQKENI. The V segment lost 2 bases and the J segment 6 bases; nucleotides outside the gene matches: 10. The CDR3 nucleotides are TGTGCCAGCTCACCATTCGAGGAGCGGGAGGGCCGCGAGCAGTACTTC. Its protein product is CASSPFEEREGREQYF.

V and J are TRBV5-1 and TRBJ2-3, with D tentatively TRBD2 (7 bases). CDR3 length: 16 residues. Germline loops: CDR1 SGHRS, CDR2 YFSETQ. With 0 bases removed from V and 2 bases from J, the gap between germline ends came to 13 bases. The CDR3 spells CASSLGGGVNTDTQYF. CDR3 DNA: TGCGCCAGCAGCTTGGGCGGGGGCGTAAACACAGATACGCAGTATTTT.

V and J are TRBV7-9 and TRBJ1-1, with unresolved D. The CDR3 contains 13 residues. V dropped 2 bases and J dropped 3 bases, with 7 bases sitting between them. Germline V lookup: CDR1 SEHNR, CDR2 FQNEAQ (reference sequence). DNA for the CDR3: TGTGCCAGCAGCTTATCCCAGTACACTGAAGCTTTCTTT. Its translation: CASSLSQYTEAFF.

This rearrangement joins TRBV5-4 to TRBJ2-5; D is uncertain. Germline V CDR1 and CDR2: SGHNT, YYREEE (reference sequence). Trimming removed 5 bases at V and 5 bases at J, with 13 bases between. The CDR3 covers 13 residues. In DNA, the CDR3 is TGTGCCAGCAGTTTCGTGGAGAGGGAGACCCAGTACTTC. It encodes CASSFVERETQYF.

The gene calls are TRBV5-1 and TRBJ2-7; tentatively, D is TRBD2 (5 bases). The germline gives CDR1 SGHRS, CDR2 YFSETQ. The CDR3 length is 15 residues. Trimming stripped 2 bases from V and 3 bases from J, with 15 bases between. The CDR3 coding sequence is TGCGCCAGCAGCTTCGAGCGGCCATTAGTCTACGAGCAGTACTTC. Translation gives CASSFERPLVYEQYF. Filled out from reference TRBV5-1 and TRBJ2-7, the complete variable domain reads KAGVTQTPRYLIKTRGQQVTLSCSPISGHRSVSWYQQTPGQGLQFLFEYFSETQRNKGNFPGRFSGRQFSNSRSEMNVSTLELGDSALYLCASSFERPLVYEQYFGPGTRLTVT.

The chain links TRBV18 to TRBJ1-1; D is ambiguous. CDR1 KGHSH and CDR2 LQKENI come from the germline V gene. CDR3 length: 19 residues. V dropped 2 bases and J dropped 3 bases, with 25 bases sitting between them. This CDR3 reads CASSPKEPSRPSRDTEAFF. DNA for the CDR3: TGTGCCAGCTCACCAAAGGAACCCAGCAGGCCATCGAGGGACACTGAAGCTTTCTTT.

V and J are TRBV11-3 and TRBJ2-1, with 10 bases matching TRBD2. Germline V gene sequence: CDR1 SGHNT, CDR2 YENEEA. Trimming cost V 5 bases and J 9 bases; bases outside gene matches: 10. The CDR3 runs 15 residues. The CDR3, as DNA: TGTGCCAGCAGCCCCCCGATAGCGGGAGGTCTTGAGCAGTTCTTC. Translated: CASSPPIAGGLEQFF.

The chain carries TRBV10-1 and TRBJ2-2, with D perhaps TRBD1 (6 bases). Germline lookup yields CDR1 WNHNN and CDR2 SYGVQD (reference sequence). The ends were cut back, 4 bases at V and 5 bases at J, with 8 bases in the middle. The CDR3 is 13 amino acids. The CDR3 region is CASSGQATGELFF. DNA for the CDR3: TGCGCCAGCAGTGGACAGGCGACCGGGGAGCTGTTTTTT.

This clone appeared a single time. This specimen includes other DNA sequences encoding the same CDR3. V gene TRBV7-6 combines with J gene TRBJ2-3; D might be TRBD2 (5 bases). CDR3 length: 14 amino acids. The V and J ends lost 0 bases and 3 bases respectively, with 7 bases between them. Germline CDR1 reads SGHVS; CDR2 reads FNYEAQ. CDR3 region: CASSLAEGTDTQYF. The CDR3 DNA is TGTGCCAGCAGCTTAGCCGAGGGTACAGATACGCAGTATTTT.

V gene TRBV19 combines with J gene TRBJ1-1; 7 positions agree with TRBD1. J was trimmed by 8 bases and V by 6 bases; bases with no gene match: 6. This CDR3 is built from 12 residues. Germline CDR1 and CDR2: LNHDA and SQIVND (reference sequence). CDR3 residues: CASSSGQFEAFF. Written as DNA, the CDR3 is TGTGCCAGTAGCTCGGGACAGTTCGAAGCTTTCTTT.

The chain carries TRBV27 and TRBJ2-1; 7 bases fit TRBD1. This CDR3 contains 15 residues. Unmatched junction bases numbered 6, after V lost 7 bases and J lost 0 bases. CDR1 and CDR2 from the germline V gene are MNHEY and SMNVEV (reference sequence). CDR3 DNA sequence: TGTGCCAGCACGTGGGACAGTCCCTCCTACAATGAGCAGTTCTTC. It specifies CASTWDSPSYNEQFF.

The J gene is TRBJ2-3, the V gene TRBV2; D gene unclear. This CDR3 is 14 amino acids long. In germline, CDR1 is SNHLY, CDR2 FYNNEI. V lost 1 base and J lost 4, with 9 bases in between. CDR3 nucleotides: TGTGCCAGCAGTGAAGGCGGCTACTCAGATACGCAGTATTTT. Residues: CASSEGGYSDTQYF.

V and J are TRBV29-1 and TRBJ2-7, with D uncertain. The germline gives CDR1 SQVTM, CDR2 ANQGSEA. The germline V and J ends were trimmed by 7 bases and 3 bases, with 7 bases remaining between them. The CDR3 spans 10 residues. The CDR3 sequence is CSARDYEQYF. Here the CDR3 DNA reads TGCAGCGCCCGAGACTACGAGCAGTACTTC.